Listed below are T cell receptor beta chains from one sample, sequenced in a study of blood T cells in healthy people across ages. TCRdb processed the 5' RACE reads anew with MiXCR; each CDR3 protein has one entry. The sample lists about 1.6 million distinct CDR3 sequences, roughly 32% occurring once. Sample: blood. The receptors were gathered from a woman in her 30s in good health. CDR3s include the opening cysteine and the closing phenylalanine or tryptophan. Fields, in order: D gene, clone size, J gene, V gene, CDR3 DNA, CDR3 protein. The D gene is left open where the match is weak. The size of a clone is reported for some rows only, either as once, few or many, or as a class for expanded clones.

.	.	TRBJ2-1	TRBV28	TGTGCCAGCAGTTCGCCCGGGGTAGGGAGCAATGAGCAGTTCTTC	CASSSPGVGSNEQFF
.	.	TRBJ2-6	TRBV5-1	TGCGCCAGCAGCTTGGCCTCCGGGGCTGGGGCCAACGTCCTGACTTTC	CASSLASGAGANVLTF
.	.	TRBJ2-7	TRBV6-5	TGTGCCAGCAGTTACTCGATAAAGGAGGGTTGGACCGAGCAGTACTTC	CASSYSIKEGWTEQYF
.	.	TRBJ2-5	TRBV7-9	TGCGCCAGCACCACGGGGTGGGAGACCCAGTACTTC	CASTTGWETQYF
TRBD1	few	TRBJ2-1	TRBV7-9	TGTGCCAGCAGCTTAGTGGGGACAGGGGGCAACGATGAGCAGTTCTTC	CASSLVGTGGNDEQFF
TRBD2	.	TRBJ2-1	TRBV6-5	TGTGCCAGCAGATATAGCGGGGGGCCAGATGAGCAGTTCTTC	CASRYSGGPDEQFF
TRBD2	many	TRBJ2-1	TRBV29-1	TGCAGCGTTCCTGGACTAGCGTCTTACAATGAGCAGTTCTTC	CSVPGLASYNEQFF
TRBD2	many	TRBJ2-1	TRBV5-5	TGTGCCAGCAGCTTTAGCGGGAGGGCTACCTACAATGAGCAGTTCTTC	CASSFSGRATYNEQFF
.	few	TRBJ2-3	TRBV7-8	TGTGCCAGCAGTCAATTGCGGACAAATACGCAGTATTTT	CASSQLRTNTQYF
TRBD2	.	TRBJ2-1	TRBV4-1	TGCGCCAGCAGCCAAGAAAACCTAGCGGGGTCCAATGAGCAGTTCTTC	CASSQENLAGSNEQFF
TRBD2	.	TRBJ2-7	TRBV2	TGTGCCAGTGAAGCGGGATACTCCTCCGAGCAGTACTTC	CASEAGYSSEQYF
.	.	TRBJ2-7	TRBV28	TGTGCCAGCAGTTCTCCAGACAGAGCCTACGAGCAGTACTTC	CASSSPDRAYEQYF
.	.	TRBJ1-1	TRBV5-1	TGCGCCGGCAGCTTGGTCGGGACTGAAGCTTTCTTT	CAGSLVGTEAFF
TRBD1	.	TRBJ1-2	TRBV2	TGTGCCAGCAGTTACGGAGGGGGCGGGTATGGCTACACCTTC	CASSYGGGGYGYTF
.	.	TRBJ2-3	TRBV28	TGTGCCAGCAGTTTGGGCGGGGAGAACACAGATACGCAGTATTTT	CASSLGGENTDTQYF
.	.	TRBJ2-1	TRBV28	TGTGCCAGCAGTTTGAACAGTCCCCTAGTCTACAATGAGCAGTTCTTC	CASSLNSPLVYNEQFF
.	.	TRBJ2-2	TRBV12-3/TRBV12-4	TGTGCCAGCAGAATTAAGCCCGGGAAAAATGGCGGGGAGCTGTTTTTT	CASRIKPGKNGGELFF
TRBD2	few	TRBJ2-1	TRBV7-8	TGTGCCAGCAGCCCCTTCGCGGGAGGCCCATCCTACAATGAGCAGTTCTTC	CASSPFAGGPSYNEQFF
TRBD2	.	TRBJ2-3	TRBV10-1	TGCGCCAGCAGTGAGACAGCGGGGGGGCTAGATACGCAGTATTTT	CASSETAGGLDTQYF
.	.	TRBJ1-2	TRBV6-5	TGTGCCAGCAGTTACCAACTCTACTATGGCTACACCTTC	CASSYQLYYGYTF
.	few	TRBJ2-1	TRBV20-1	TGCAGTGCCCAGACCGGATCGGGCTCCTACAATGAGCAGTTCTTC	CSAQTGSGSYNEQFF
TRBD1	.	TRBJ1-2	TRBV6-6	TGTGCCAGCAGTCAACAGGGGACGTGGGGCTACACCTTC	CASSQQGTWGYTF
TRBD2	few	TRBJ2-1	TRBV10-3	TGTGCCATCAGTGACGGGACTAGTTACAATGAGCAGTTCTTC	CAISDGTSYNEQFF
.	many	TRBJ2-3	TRBV20-1	TGCAGTGCTATGGTCCGGGGCACAGATACGCAGTATTTT	CSAMVRGTDTQYF
.	few	TRBJ2-1	TRBV20-1	TGCAGTGCTAGAGCGGCAGGGGTCTTCAATGAGCAGTTCTTC	CSARAAGVFNEQFF
TRBD2	few	TRBJ2-4	TRBV20-1	TGCAGTGCAGAGGGTACTAGCGGGGGGCTAGCCAAAAACATTCAGTACTTC	CSAEGTSGGLAKNIQYF
.	.	TRBJ2-5	TRBV5-5	TGTGCCTGCAGCTGGCCCCAGGGACAAGAGACCCAGTACTTC	CACSWPQGQETQYF
TRBD1	.	TRBJ1-4	TRBV2	TGTGCCAGCAGTGGACAGGGGATTGCAACTAATGAAAAACTGTTTTTT	CASSGQGIATNEKLFF
.	.	TRBJ1-6	TRBV27	TGTGCCAGCAGTTTTGGTCTGGGCTCACCCCTCCACTTT	CASSFGLGSPLHF
.	few	TRBJ2-3	TRBV4-1	TGCGCCAGCAGCCGATCACTAGGAGATACGCAGTATTTT	CASSRSLGDTQYF
.	.	TRBJ1-1	TRBV29-1	TGCAGCGTGACGGTGACCAACACTGAAGCTTTCTTT	CSVTVTNTEAFF
TRBD2	.	TRBJ2-3	TRBV4-2	TGTGCCAGCAGCCAAGCATCGAGGACTAGCGGGAGGGTCACAGATACGCAGTATTTT	CASSQASRTSGRVTDTQYF
TRBD1	few	TRBJ2-1	TRBV5-1	TGCGCCAGCAGCTCCACAGGGGTACCCTACAATGAGCAGTTCTTC	CASSSTGVPYNEQFF
.	few	TRBJ2-5	TRBV21-1	TGTGCCAGCAGCAATGGGGCCTCACAAGAGACCCAGTACTTC	CASSNGASQETQYF
.	.	TRBJ2-6	TRBV21-1	TGTGCCAGCAGCAAATGGGCCCCCGTCCTGACTTTC	CASSKWAPVLTF
TRBD2	.	TRBJ2-1	TRBV27	TGTGCCAGCTCCGGACTAGCGGGAGGGCCATGGAATGAGCAGTTCTTC	CASSGLAGGPWNEQFF
TRBD2	.	TRBJ2-3	TRBV20-1	TGCAGTGCGGAGGTTGGCGGGGGTGCAGATACGCAGTATTTT	CSAEVGGGADTQYF
.	.	TRBJ2-5	TRBV6-2/TRBV6-3	TGTGCCAGCAGTCGGAGGTACCATAGCGGACAAGAGACCCAGTACTTC	CASSRRYHSGQETQYF
TRBD1	few	TRBJ1-2	TRBV5-1	TGCGCCAGCAGCTTCACTTCCGGGACAGGGGGAGTCGGCTATGGCTACACCTTC	CASSFTSGTGGVGYGYTF
.	.	TRBJ1-6	TRBV12-3/TRBV12-4	TGTGCCAGCAGTAAAGGACGGGAGGGATCACCCCTCCACTTT	CASSKGREGSPLHF
.	.	TRBJ2-7	TRBV5-1	TGCGCCAGCAGCTTGGCCGAGTCCGGGATTTACAATGAGCAGTACTTC	CASSLAESGIYNEQYF
TRBD1	many	TRBJ2-1	TRBV10-3	TGTGCCATCAGTGATACGGACAGGGCCTCCTACAATGAGCAGTTCTTC	CAISDTDRASYNEQFF
.	many	TRBJ2-6	TRBV7-2	TGTGCCAGCACTCGGGGTCTCTCTGGGGCCAACGTCCTGACTTTC	CASTRGLSGANVLTF
.	few	TRBJ1-1	TRBV4-1	TGCGCCAGCAGCTCCCCCCCGAGGGACACTGAAGCTTTCTTT	CASSSPPRDTEAFF
TRBD1	.	TRBJ2-1	TRBV6-5	TGTGCCAGCAGTTACTCGTCCGGGACAGGGGATGAGCAGTTCTTC	CASSYSSGTGDEQFF
.	.	TRBJ2-1	TRBV11-2	TGTGCCAGCAGCTTAGGGGGGGCTAAATACAATGAGCAGTTCTTC	CASSLGGAKYNEQFF